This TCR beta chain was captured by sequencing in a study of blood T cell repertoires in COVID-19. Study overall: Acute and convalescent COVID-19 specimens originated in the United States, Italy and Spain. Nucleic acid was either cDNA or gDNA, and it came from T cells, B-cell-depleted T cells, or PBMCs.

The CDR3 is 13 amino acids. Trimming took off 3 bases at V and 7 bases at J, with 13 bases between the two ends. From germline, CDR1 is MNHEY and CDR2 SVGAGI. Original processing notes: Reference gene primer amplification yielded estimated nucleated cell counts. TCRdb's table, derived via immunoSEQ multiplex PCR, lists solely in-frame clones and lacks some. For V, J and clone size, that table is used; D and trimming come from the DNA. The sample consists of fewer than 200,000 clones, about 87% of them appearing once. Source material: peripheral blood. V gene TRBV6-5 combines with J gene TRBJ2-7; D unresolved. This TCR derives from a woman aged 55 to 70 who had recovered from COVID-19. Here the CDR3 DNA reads TGTGCCAGCAGTTATTTTATCCGAGGAGAGCAGTACTTC. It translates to CASSYFIRGEQYF.